Following are 27 T cell receptor beta chains from one sample sequenced in a study of lymphopenia after photon versus proton radiotherapy. Generated by immunoSEQ multiplex PCR, the TCRdb table keeps only in-frame clones and is missing some. The repertoire has approximately 47,000 clones, roughly 87% of them found once; the top ten carry approximately 2%. The sequencing used peripheral blood, collected from a patient treated with photon-based radiotherapy. The receptors shown here come from a man aged 40-55 years with gastric cancer.

J is TRBJ1-5 and V is TRBV4-2; D is undetermined. The CDR3 has 15 amino acids. CDR1 and CDR2 from the germline V gene are LGHNA and YNFKEQ. The V gene lost 3 bases and the J gene lost 3 bases, with 12 bases spanning the gap. The CDR3 DNA reads as TGTGCCAGCAGCCATGACGGTGCCATCAATCAGCCCCAGCATTTT. It specifies CASSHDGAINQPQHF.

V usage is TRBV19 and J usage is TRBJ1-2, with TRBD1 matching over 9 bases. The CDR3 covers 14 residues. The germline gives CDR1 LNHDA, CDR2 SQIVND (reference sequence). J gave up 4 bases and V 3 bases, and 3 bases lay outside the gene matches. The CDR3 DNA sequence: TGTGCCAGTAGTATCCGGGACAGGGTCTATGGCTACACCTTC. The encoded protein is CASSIRDRVYGYTF.

The V gene is TRBV7-9, the J gene TRBJ1-4, with TRBD1 matching 8 bases. The CDR3 sequence is 16 residues long. Germline CDR1 reads SEHNR; CDR2 reads FQNEAQ (reference sequence). After removal of 2 bases from V and 1 base from J, the junction contained 3 bases not matched to a gene. Here the CDR3 DNA reads TGTGCCAGCAGCTTATCCGGACAGGGAACTAATGAAAAACTGTTTTTT. It is translated as CASSLSGQGTNEKLFF.

The chain couples TRBV6-5 to TRBJ2-1; no firm D call. Looked up from germline, CDR1 is MNHEY and CDR2 is SVGAGI. The CDR3 totals 13 residues. The V and J ends lost 7 bases and 0 bases respectively, with 7 bases between them. The DNA of the CDR3 is TGTGCCAGCAAGGAAAGCTCCTACAATGAGCAGTTCTTC. Protein product: CASKESSYNEQFF.

This clone was seen once. One end of the junction fails to match germline, which may point to a read error. The chain couples TRBV7-7 to TRBJ2-3; 7 bases match TRBD2. CDR1 is SSHAT and CDR2 is FNYEAQ in the germline V gene (reference sequence). The CDR3 length is 17 residues. The CDR3 DNA follows: TGTGCTAGCAGCCTCCCGGTGACGCGGGGGACCACAGATACGCAGTATTTT. This sequence encodes CASSLPVTRGTTDTQYF. Supplemented by reference TRBV7-7 and TRBJ2-3, the full variable domain reads GAGVSQSPRYKVTKRGQDVTLRCDPISSHATLYWYQQALGQGPEFLTYFNYEAQPDKSGLPSDRFSAERPEGSISTLTIQRTEQRDSAMYRCASSLPVTRGTTDTQYFGPGTRLTVL.

The CDR3 protein is CAISESLKTTNYGYTF. The CDR3 DNA follows: TGTGCCATCAGTGAGTCCTTGAAGACAACGAACTATGGCTACACCTTC. This chain uses TRBV10-3 with TRBJ1-2, with D unclear. The CDR3 is 16 amino acids. V was cut by 0 bases and J by 2 bases, with 13 bases left in between. Germline V CDR1 and CDR2: ENHRY, SYGVKD.

This clone was recorded a few times. The V and J genes are TRBV7-2 and TRBJ2-4; D is possibly TRBD1 (6 bases). Trimming took 5 bases from V and 1 from J, leaving 9 bases between them. Germline CDR1 is SGHTA and CDR2 is FQGNSA. This CDR3 is 14 amino acids long. Here the CDR3 DNA reads TGTGCCAGCAGCCCCCAGGGGGCCAAAAACATTCAGTACTTC. Translating it yields CASSPQGAKNIQYF.

This chain links TRBV6-6 with TRBJ1-3; TRBD1 matches at 9 bases. The V and J ends lost 5 bases and 2 bases, in that order; junction bases with no gene match: 7. This CDR3 region has 16 residues. The germline CDR1 and CDR2 sequences are MNHNY and SVGAGI (reference sequence). The CDR3 protein is CASSPGTGRTGNTIYF. CDR3 nucleotide sequence: TGTGCCAGCAGTCCGGGGACAGGGAGGACTGGAAACACCATATATTTT.

The chain has TRBV19 and TRBJ1-2, with TRBD1 identical over 8 bases. From germline, CDR1 is LNHDA and CDR2 SQIVND (reference sequence). Losses at the gene ends were 4 bases for V and 1 base for J; bases not matched to a gene: 8. The CDR3 extends over 16 amino acids. The CDR3 spells CASSTPTGDLNYGYTF. The CDR3 DNA sequence: TGTGCCAGTAGTACCCCGACAGGGGACCTTAACTATGGCTACACCTTC. The variable domain in full, completed from reference TRBV19 and TRBJ1-2, reads DGGITQSPKYLFRKEGQNVTLSCEQNLNHDAMYWYRQDPGQGLRLIYYSQIVNDFQKGDIAEGYSVSREKKESFPLTVTSAQKNPTAFYLCASSTPTGDLNYGYTFGSGTRLTVV.

A few counts support this clone. The chain uses TRBV9 and TRBJ2-2; 7 bases align to TRBD2. V shed 1 base and J 2 bases; nucleotides not matched to a gene: 5. The CDR3 is made up of 16 amino acids. Germline CDR1 and CDR2: SGDLS and YYNGEE. The CDR3 here is CASSVLSGANTGELFF. The CDR3 DNA is TGTGCCAGCAGCGTATTAAGCGGGGCTAACACCGGGGAGCTGTTTTTT. Drawing the rest from reference TRBV9 and TRBJ2-2, the complete variable domain is DSGVTQTPKHLITATGQRVTLRCSPRSGDLSVYWYQQSLDQGLQFLIQYYNGEERAKGNILERFSAQQFPDLHSELNLSSLELGDSALYFCASSVLSGANTGELFFGEGSRLTVL.

This chain uses TRBV6-6 with TRBJ2-5, with no clear D. CDR1 is MNHNY, CDR2 SVGAGI, per germline (reference sequence). This CDR3 comprises 15 residues. Trimming removed 5 bases from V and 5 bases from J, with 18 bases in between. The CDR3 region is CASSLNQPGRETQYF. In DNA, the CDR3 is TGTGCCAGCAGTCTAAACCAGCCGGGCCGGGAGACCCAGTACTTC.

The chain has TRBV5-1 and TRBJ2-7; D is perhaps TRBD2 (7 bases). Germline lookup yields CDR1 SGHRS and CDR2 YFSETQ. V was pared by 4 bases and J by 0 bases, with 14 bases between. The CDR3 covers 15 residues. CDR3 coding DNA: TGCGCCAGCAGCCCGGGGGGCGGCCTCTCCTACGAGCAGTACTTC. It yields the protein CASSPGGGLSYEQYF.

The rearrangement links TRBV29-1 to TRBJ2-1; D tentatively fits TRBD1 or TRBD2 (5 bases each). V lost 3 bases, J lost 4 bases, and 10 bases lay in between. Germline assignment: CDR1 SQVTM and CDR2 ANQGSEA. The CDR3 runs to 13 residues. CDR3 amino acids: CSVDWGGYNEQFF. CDR3 DNA: TGCAGCGTTGATTGGGGCGGGTACAATGAGCAGTTCTTC.

The chain uses TRBV9 and TRBJ2-3; 8 nucleotides align to TRBD2. Germline V gene sequence: CDR1 SGDLS, CDR2 YYNGEE. Trimming cost V 2 bases and J 5 bases; bases outside gene matches: 7. The length of the CDR3 is 15 residues. Here the CDR3 DNA reads TGTGCCAGCAGCGTTTCGGGGGGGCAGAGAGATACGCAGTATTTT. This encodes CASSVSGGQRDTQYF.

V is TRBV9 and J is TRBJ1-5; possibly TRBD1 for D (5 bases). This CDR3 spans 15 amino acids. Germline V lookup: CDR1 SGDLS, CDR2 YYNGEE. The V and J ends lost 4 bases and 6 bases respectively, with 17 bases between them. As DNA, the CDR3 is TGTGCCAGCAGCCCCCACCCGACAGAGGGTCAGCCCCAGCATTTT. It codes for CASSPHPTEGQPQHF.

V usage is TRBV6-5 and J usage is TRBJ1-1; D not resolved. Per germline, CDR1 MNHEY and CDR2 SVGAGI. The CDR3 length is 12 residues. Trimming cost V 2 bases and J 8 bases, with 9 bases left between them. The CDR3 spells CASSYRGSEAFF. The CDR3 nucleotides are TGTGCCAGCAGTTACCGAGGGTCAGAAGCTTTCTTT.

The rearrangement joins TRBV19 to TRBJ1-3; D unresolved. This CDR3 comprises 15 residues. Germline V gene sequence: CDR1 LNHDA, CDR2 SQIVND (reference sequence). Trimming left V 5 bases short and J 1 base short, with 12 bases between. CDR3 sequence (DNA): TGTGCCAGTAGTGATCTTCGGGAGTCTGGAAACACCATATATTTT. This sequence encodes CASSDLRESGNTIYF.

The chain is built from TRBV7-3 and TRBJ2-7; D gene ambiguous. CDR1 and CDR2 (germline): SGHTA, FQGTGA. The CDR3 totals 15 residues. The V end was cut by 5 bases, the J end by 3 bases, with 17 bases between. The CDR3 region is CASSPSHGPFYEQYF. The DNA of the CDR3 is TGTGCCAGCAGCCCATCGCACGGCCCTTTCTACGAGCAGTACTTC.

This chain connects TRBV7-2 to TRBJ1-2; TRBD1 matches at 7 bases. This CDR3 is built from 14 residues. Trimming removed 1 base from V and 3 bases from J; junction bases left unmatched: 2. In germline, CDR1 is SGHTA, CDR2 FQGNSA. The CDR3 spells CASSLDGTDYGYTF. In DNA form, the CDR3 reads TGTGCCAGCAGCTTAGACGGGACAGACTATGGCTACACCTTC.

A few counts support this clone. The rearrangement links TRBV4-3 to TRBJ1-4, with 7 bases lining up with TRBD1. The V and J ends lost 1 base and 8 bases, in that order; junction bases with no gene match: 16. CDR3 length: 18 residues. Germline V gene lookup returns CDR1 LGHNA and CDR2 YSLEER. CDR3 residues: CASSQAPQPGGGREKLFF. The CDR3 bases are TGCGCCAGCAGCCAAGCCCCCCAACCAGGGGGAGGGCGGGAAAAACTGTTTTTT.

The chain uses TRBV10-1 and TRBJ1-1; D is possibly TRBD1 (5 bases). CDR3 length equals 12 residues. V lost 8 bases, J lost 4 bases, and 11 bases lay in between. Per the germline V gene, CDR1 is WNHNN and CDR2 is SYGVQD (reference sequence). DNA for the CDR3: TGCGCCAGCGTCGACAGCCCCACTGAAGCTTTCTTT. It is translated as CASVDSPTEAFF.

The chain carries TRBV5-8 and TRBJ2-1; the match to TRBD2 covers 8 bases. The germline V gene has CDR1 SGHTS and CDR2 YDEGEE. This CDR3 region has 15 residues. V lost 4 bases, J lost 2 bases, and 5 bases stayed unmatched. The CDR3 loop is CASSRAGGAYNEQFF. CDR3 sequence (DNA): TGTGCCAGCAGCCGGGCGGGGGGCGCCTACAATGAGCAGTTCTTC.

The rearrangement joins TRBV7-3 to TRBJ2-2, with 8 nucleotides matching TRBD2. This CDR3 is built from 16 residues. CDR1 SGHTA and CDR2 FQGTGA come from the germline V gene. After removal of 2 bases from V and 4 bases from J, the junction contained 6 bases not matched to a gene. The CDR3 here is CASSLLRGGPTGELFF. Here the CDR3 DNA reads TGTGCCAGCAGCTTACTTCGGGGGGGTCCCACCGGGGAGCTGTTTTTT.

The CDR3 sequence: CASSGGTQAAGGNTIYF. CDR3 bases: TGTGCCAGCAGCGGAGGGACACAGGCCGCGGGTGGAAACACCATATATTTT. The chain uses TRBV13 and TRBJ1-3; D perhaps matches TRBD1 (6 bases). The CDR3 has 17 amino acids. Germline CDR1 reads PRHDT; CDR2 reads FYEKMQ (reference sequence). V lost 5 bases and J 3 bases, leaving 20 bases between the germline ends.

CDR3 nucleotide sequence: TGTGCCATCAGTGATGGGTTGGGTAATGAAAAACTGTTTTTT. Translation: CAISDGLGNEKLFF. V gene TRBV10-3 combines with J gene TRBJ1-4; no definite D call. V lost 3 bases and J lost 4, with 9 bases in between. The CDR3 covers 14 residues. Germline CDR1 is ENHRY and CDR2 is SYGVKD.

V and J are TRBV25-1 and TRBJ2-1; no reliable D call. Trimming removed 4 bases at V and 5 bases at J, with 6 bases between. This CDR3 spans 12 amino acids. Looked up from germline, CDR1 is MGHDK and CDR2 is SYGVNS. CDR3 protein: CASSARDNEQFF. CDR3 nucleotide sequence: TGTGCCAGCAGTGCCCGGGACAATGAGCAGTTCTTC.

The rearrangement uses TRBV27 and TRBJ1-1; 8 bases are shared with TRBD1. CDR1 and CDR2 from the germline V gene are MNHEY and SMNVEV (reference sequence). The CDR3 consists of 15 residues. J gave up 0 bases and V 6 bases, and 6 bases lay outside the gene matches. The CDR3 nucleotides read TGTGCCAGCAGAGAAGACAGGGGAATGAACACTGAAGCTTTCTTT. Protein product: CASREDRGMNTEAFF.